The 14 T cell receptor beta chains presented below share a single source sample, sequenced in a study of graft-versus-host responses after intestinal transplantation. Responders labeled with CFSE (about 200,000) were plated with about 200,000 irradiated, violet-dye-labeled stimulators. The data were produced by immunoSEQ multiplex PCR, yet TCRdb's version contains in-frame clones alone and is incomplete. The repertoire includes about 17,000 clones, 30% to 40% of them detected once, and roughly 3.6% sits in the top ten. Specimen: alloreactive CD8+ T cells from a mixed lymphocyte reaction culture, collected before intestinal transplant. Regarding subset: CFSE-low proliferating T cells sorted from approximately 6-day pre-transplant mixed lymphocyte reaction (GvH or HvG direction). The receptors shown here come from a human patient who received an intestinal transplant.

The chain couples TRBV7-9 to TRBJ2-5; D is unresolved. Deletions cut 0 bases from V and 12 bases from J, with 11 bases between. The V gene's germline CDR1 is SEHNR and CDR2 FQNEAQ (reference sequence). The CDR3 length is 12 residues. The chain's CDR3 is CASSLAGPDEYF. CDR3 DNA: TGTGCCAGCAGCTTAGCAGGGCCTGATGAGTACTTC.

This chain uses TRBV4-1 with TRBJ1-2; TRBD1 matches 8 bases. Germline-derived CDR1 and CDR2 are MGHRA and YSYEKL. The ends lost 4 bases at V and 1 base at J; junction bases unmatched: 5. The CDR3 sequence is 15 residues long. The CDR3 here is CASSLGQGLNYGYTF. The CDR3 DNA reads as TGCGCCAGCAGCCTCGGACAGGGCCTTAACTATGGCTACACCTTC.

This clone turned up a few times. The chain carries TRBV11-2 and TRBJ2-5; the D gene is possibly TRBD1 (6 bases). The CDR3 contains 16 residues. CDR1 and CDR2 from the germline V gene are SGHAT and FQNNGV. V lost 4 bases and J lost 5, with 20 bases in between. Here the CDR3 reads CASSYLVWGPRETQYF. DNA for the CDR3: TGTGCCAGCAGCTACCTCGTATGGGGGCCAAGGGAGACCCAGTACTTC.

Only a few counts were recorded for this clone. The chain links TRBV11-2 to TRBJ1-1; D is ambiguous. Germline CDR1 is SGHAT and CDR2 is FQNNGV. Trimming left V 5 bases short and J 6 bases short, with 13 bases between. CDR3 size: 13 residues. The CDR3 here is CASSQRRSAEAFF. The CDR3 region has the DNA TGTGCCAGCAGCCAGAGGAGGAGCGCTGAAGCTTTCTTT.

The sample holds a few counts of this clone. V is TRBV5-1 and J is TRBJ2-7; D could derive from TRBD1 or TRBD2 (6 bases each). CDR3 size: 16 residues. CDR1 SGHRS and CDR2 YFSETQ come from the germline V gene. V lost 3 bases and J lost 3, with 19 bases in between. For the CDR3, the DNA is TGCGCCAGCAGCTGGGGGCAGGGGTGGGGGGTCTACGAGCAGTACTTC. It specifies CASSWGQGWGVYEQYF. Looking up the rest from reference TRBV5-1 and TRBJ2-7 gives the full variable domain: KAGVTQTPRYLIKTRGQQVTLSCSPISGHRSVSWYQQTPGQGLQFLFEYFSETQRNKGNFPGRFSGRQFSNSRSEMNVSTLELGDSALYLCASSWGQGWGVYEQYFGPGTRLTVT.

In this sample, this clone turned up a few times. One junction end disagrees with the germline gene, perhaps due to a read error. The chain links TRBV7-9 to TRBJ2-1; D perhaps matches TRBD2 (5 bases). The CDR3 is made up of 12 amino acids. Germline CDR1 and CDR2: SEHNR and FQNEAQ (reference sequence). For the CDR3, the DNA is TGTGCCAGCAGCATAGCGTTAAATGAGCAGTTCTTC. Amino acid sequence: CASSIALNEQFF. Full variable domain (outside the CDR3, taken from reference TRBV7-9 and TRBJ2-1): DTGVSQNPRHKITKRGQNVTFRCDPISEHNRLYWYRQTLGQGPEFLTYFQNEAQLEKSRLLSDRFSAERPKGSFSTLEIQRTEQGDSAMYLCASSIALNEQFFGPGTRLTVL.

The gene calls are TRBV5-4 and TRBJ1-2; 10 nucleotides align to TRBD1. The CDR3 length is 15 residues. CDR1 is SGHNT, CDR2 YYREEE, per germline (reference sequence). With V trimmed by 4 bases and J by 5 bases, 8 bases remained unmatched. This CDR3 is CASSQATGGAYGYTF. The CDR3 region has the DNA TGTGCCAGCAGCCAAGCGACAGGGGGCGCTTATGGCTACACCTTC.

To note about this clone: One junction end does not reproduce the germline sequence, and a read error may be involved. V usage is TRBV5-6 and J usage is TRBJ2-3; 7 bases are a match to TRBD2. There are 18 residues in the CDR3. Germline V CDR1 and CDR2: SGHDT, YYEEEE. The CDR3 bases are TGTGCCAGCAGCTTGGCGATTGTTGGCGGGAGTATGACAGATACGCAATATTTT. It encodes CASSLAIVGGSMTDTQYF.

This clone was found a few times. The chain couples TRBV6-1 to TRBJ2-5, with unresolved D. V was shortened by 7 bases and J by 0 bases, with 6 bases between the two germline ends. Germline V gene lookup returns CDR1 MNHNS and CDR2 SASEGT. The CDR3 loop spans 12 amino acids. The CDR3: CASKGHQETQYF. CDR3 coding DNA: TGTGCCAGCAAAGGCCACCAAGAGACCCAGTACTTC.

The chain uses TRBV6-1 and TRBJ2-7; TRBD2 agrees at 11 bases. This CDR3 has 16 amino acids. The V and J ends lost 4 bases and 7 bases, in that order; junction bases with no gene match: 12. Germline CDR1 and CDR2: MNHNS and SASEGT. The CDR3 is CASSGLAGWKDREQYF. The CDR3 DNA reads TGTGCCAGCAGTGGACTAGCGGGATGGAAGGATAGGGAGCAGTACTTC.

This clone showed up just a few times. This chain connects TRBV4-1 to TRBJ2-2, with 7 bases fitting TRBD1. The CDR3 is 18 residues long. Germline CDR1 reads MGHRA; CDR2 reads YSYEKL. The V segment lost 6 bases and the J segment 8 bases; nucleotides outside the gene matches: 21. CDR3 sequence: CASSPGRPIRGSVGELFF. In DNA form, the CDR3 reads TGCGCCAGCAGTCCCGGTCGGCCCATCAGGGGGTCGGTGGGGGAGCTGTTTTTT.

The chain uses TRBV19 and TRBJ2-3; D is perhaps TRBD2 (6 bases). V dropped 0 bases and J dropped 5 bases, with 12 bases sitting between them. CDR3 length: 15 amino acids. Germline values: CDR1 LNHDA, CDR2 SQIVND (reference sequence). In nucleotides, the CDR3 is TGTGCCAGTAGTATAGATGCGGGGTGGGGAGATACGCAGTATTTT. It yields the protein CASSIDAGWGDTQYF.

The J gene is TRBJ1-6, the V gene TRBV28, with D possibly being TRBD1 (6 bases). V lost 6 bases, J lost 15 bases, and 18 bases lay in between. There are 13 residues in the CDR3. Germline V lookup: CDR1 MDHEN, CDR2 SYDVKM. CDR3 bases: TGTGCCAGCAGGCGAGCCTGGACAGTCGACCTCCACTTT. Amino acid sequence: CASRRAWTVDLHF.

This clone was counted only a few times. J is TRBJ2-3 and V is TRBV1. TRBV1 is designated a pseudogene. This CDR3 contains 17 residues. The CDR3 here is CTSSQDVLGGLTDTQYF. The CDR3 DNA reads TGCACCAGCAGCCAAGATGTCTTAGGGGGGCTCACAGATACGCAGTATTTT.